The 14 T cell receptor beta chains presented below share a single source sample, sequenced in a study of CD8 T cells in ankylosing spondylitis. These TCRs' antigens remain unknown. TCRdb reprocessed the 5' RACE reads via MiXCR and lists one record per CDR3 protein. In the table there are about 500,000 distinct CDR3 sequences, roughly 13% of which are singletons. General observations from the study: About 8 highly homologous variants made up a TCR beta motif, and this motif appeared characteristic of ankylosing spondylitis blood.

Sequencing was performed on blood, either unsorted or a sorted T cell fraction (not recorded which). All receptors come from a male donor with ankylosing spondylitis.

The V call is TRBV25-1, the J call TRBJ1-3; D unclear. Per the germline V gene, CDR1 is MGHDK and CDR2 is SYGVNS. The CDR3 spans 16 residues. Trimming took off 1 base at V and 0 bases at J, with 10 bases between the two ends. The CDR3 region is CASSEFYSSSGNTIYF. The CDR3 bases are TGTGCCAGCAGTGAATTTTACAGTAGCTCTGGAAACACCATATATTTT.

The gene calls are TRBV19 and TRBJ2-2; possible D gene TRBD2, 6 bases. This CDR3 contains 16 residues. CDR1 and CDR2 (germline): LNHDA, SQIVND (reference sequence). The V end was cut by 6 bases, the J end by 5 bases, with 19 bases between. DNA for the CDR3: TGTGCCAGTAGATCTGCGGGAATGGGATTTACCGGGGAGCTGTTTTTT. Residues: CASRSAGMGFTGELFF.

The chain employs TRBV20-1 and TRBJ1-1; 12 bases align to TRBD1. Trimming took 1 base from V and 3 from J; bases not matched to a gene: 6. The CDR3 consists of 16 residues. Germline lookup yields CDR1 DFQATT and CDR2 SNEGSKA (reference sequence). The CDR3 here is CSARGDRGRADTEAFF. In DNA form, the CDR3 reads TGCAGTGCTAGAGGGGACAGGGGGCGGGCAGACACTGAAGCTTTCTTT.

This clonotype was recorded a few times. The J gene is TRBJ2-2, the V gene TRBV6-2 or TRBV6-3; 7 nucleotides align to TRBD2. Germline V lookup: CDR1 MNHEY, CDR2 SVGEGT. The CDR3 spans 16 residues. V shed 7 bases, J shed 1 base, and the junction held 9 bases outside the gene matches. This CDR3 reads CASKPVAGENTGELFF. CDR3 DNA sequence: TGTGCCAGCAAGCCCGTGGCGGGAGAGAACACCGGGGAGCTGTTTTTT.

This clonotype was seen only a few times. CDR3: CASSRSRLGNTDTQYF. CDR3 sequence (DNA): TGTGCCAGCAGCCGCTCACGACTAGGGAACACAGATACGCAGTATTTT. The chain recombines TRBV7-2 with TRBJ2-3, with D maybe TRBD2 (6 bases). This CDR3 region has 16 residues. From germline, CDR1 is SGHTA and CDR2 FQGNSA. Between the trimmed V and J ends, which lost 5 bases and 2 bases, there was a span of 17 bases. Combining the CDR3 with reference TRBV7-2 and TRBJ2-3 gives the whole variable domain GAGVSQSPSNKVTEKGKDVELRCDPISGHTALYWYRQSLGQGLEFLIYFQGNSAPDKSGLPSDRFSAERTGGSVSTLTIQRTQQEDSAVYLCASSRSRLGNTDTQYFGPGTRLTVL.

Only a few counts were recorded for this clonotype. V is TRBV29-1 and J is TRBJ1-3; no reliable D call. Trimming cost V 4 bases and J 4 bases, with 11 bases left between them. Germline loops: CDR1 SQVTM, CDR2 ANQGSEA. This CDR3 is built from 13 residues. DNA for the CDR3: TGCAGCGTTGCCGTTACCGGAGGAAACACCATATATTTT. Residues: CSVAVTGGNTIYF.

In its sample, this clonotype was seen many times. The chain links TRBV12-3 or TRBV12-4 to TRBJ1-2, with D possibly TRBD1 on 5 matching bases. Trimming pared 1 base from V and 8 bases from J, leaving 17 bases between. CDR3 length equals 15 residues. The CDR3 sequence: CASSLGGSRASGYTF. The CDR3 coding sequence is TGTGCCAGCAGTTTAGGGGGGAGCCGGGCTAGCGGCTACACCTTC.

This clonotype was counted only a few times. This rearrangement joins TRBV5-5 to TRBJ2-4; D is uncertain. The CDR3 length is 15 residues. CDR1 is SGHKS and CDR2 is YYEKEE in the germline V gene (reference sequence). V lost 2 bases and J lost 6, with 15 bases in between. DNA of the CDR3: TGTGCCAGCAGCTTAGCAAACTACCTCGGAAACATTCAGTACTTC. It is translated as CASSLANYLGNIQYF.

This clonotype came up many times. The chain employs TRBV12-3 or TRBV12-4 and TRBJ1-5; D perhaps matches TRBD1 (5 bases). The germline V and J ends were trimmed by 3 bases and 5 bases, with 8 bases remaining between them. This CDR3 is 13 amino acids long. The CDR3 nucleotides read TGTGCCAGCAGTTTGACAGAAGATCAGCCCCAGCATTTT. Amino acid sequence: CASSLTEDQPQHF.

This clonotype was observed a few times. This CDR3 is CSARKTNTEAFF. CDR3 in DNA: TGCAGTGCTAGAAAGACGAACACTGAAGCTTTCTTT. The chain couples TRBV20-1 to TRBJ1-1, with D hard to call. Germline V gene data show CDR1 as DFQATT and CDR2 as SNEGSKA (reference sequence). CDR3 length: 12 amino acids. Trimming cost V 2 bases and J 1 base, with 5 bases left between them.

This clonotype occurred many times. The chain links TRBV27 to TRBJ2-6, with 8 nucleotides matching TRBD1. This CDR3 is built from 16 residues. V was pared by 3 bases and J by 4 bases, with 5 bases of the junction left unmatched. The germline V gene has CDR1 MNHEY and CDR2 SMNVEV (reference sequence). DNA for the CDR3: TGTGCCAGCAGTTTGCAGGGGGCGCGAGGGGCCAACGTCCTGACTTTC. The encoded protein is CASSLQGARGANVLTF.

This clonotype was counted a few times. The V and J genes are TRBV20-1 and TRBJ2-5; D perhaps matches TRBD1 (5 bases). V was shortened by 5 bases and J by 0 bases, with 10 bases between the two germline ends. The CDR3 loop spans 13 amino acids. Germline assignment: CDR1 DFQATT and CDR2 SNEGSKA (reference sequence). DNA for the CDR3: TGCAGTGCTGAAGACAGAAACCAAGAGACCCAGTACTTC. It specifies CSAEDRNQETQYF.

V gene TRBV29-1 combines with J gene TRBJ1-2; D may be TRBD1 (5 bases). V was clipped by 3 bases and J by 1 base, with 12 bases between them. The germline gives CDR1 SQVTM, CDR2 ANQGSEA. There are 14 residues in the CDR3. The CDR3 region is CSVEPGRINYGYTF. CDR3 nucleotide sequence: TGCAGCGTTGAGCCGGGACGGATTAACTATGGCTACACCTTC.

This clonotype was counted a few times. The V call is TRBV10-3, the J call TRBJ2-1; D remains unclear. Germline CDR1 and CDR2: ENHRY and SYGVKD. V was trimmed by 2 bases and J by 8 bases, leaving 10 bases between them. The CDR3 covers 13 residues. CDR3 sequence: CAISESRLDEQFF. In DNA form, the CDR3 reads TGTGCCATCAGTGAGAGCAGATTGGATGAGCAGTTCTTC.